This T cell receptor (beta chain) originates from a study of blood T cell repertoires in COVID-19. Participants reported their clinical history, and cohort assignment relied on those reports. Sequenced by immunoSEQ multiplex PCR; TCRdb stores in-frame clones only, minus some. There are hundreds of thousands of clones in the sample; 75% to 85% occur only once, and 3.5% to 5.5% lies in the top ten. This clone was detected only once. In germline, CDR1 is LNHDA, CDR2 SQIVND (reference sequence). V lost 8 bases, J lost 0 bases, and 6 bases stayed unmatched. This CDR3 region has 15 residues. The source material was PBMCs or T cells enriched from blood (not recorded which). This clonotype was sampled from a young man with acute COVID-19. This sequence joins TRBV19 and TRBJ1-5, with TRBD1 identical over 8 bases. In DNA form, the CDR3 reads TGTGCCAGTGCAGGGGGCAAGTATAGCAATCAGCCCCAGCATTTT. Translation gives CASAGGKYSNQPQHF.